This T cell receptor (beta chain) was retrieved from a study of spatial heterogeneity in lung cancer. About the study: For the average unique TCR and UMI combination, more than eight occurrences appeared in raw reads. Study findings and constraints: There were more appearances of ubiquitous expanded tumor TCRs in blood at resection than at follow-up.

TCRdb passed the 5' RACE reads through MiXCR, listing each CDR3 protein once. The data show tens of thousands of distinct CDR3 sequences, less than 15% seen once. As for this clonotype: What it recognizes is unknown.

This CDR3 region has 17 residues. Trimming cost V 5 bases and J 2 bases; bases outside gene matches: 11. CDR1 and CDR2 (germline): SGHTA, FQGNSA. Specified time point: sample taken at primary tumor resection. Whole RNA was taken from tumor, nontumor lung or frozen PBMC; it was then sequenced unsorted. The approximately 69 donors had untreated early-stage non-small cell lung cancer. This sequence originates from a male donor with early-stage non-small cell lung cancer. The chain joins TRBV7-2 to TRBJ2-2, with TRBD1 matching over 7 bases. The material was PBMCs, obtained at surgery. CDR3: CASSTPSGTANTGELFF. The CDR3 DNA reads as TGTGCCAGCAGCACCCCCTCCGGGACAGCCAACACCGGGGAGCTGTTTTTT. The variable domain in full, with the rest retrieved from reference TRBV7-2 and TRBJ2-2, is GAGVSQSPSNKVTEKGKDVELRCDPISGHTALYWYRQSLGQGLEFLIYFQGNSAPDKSGLPSDRFSAERTGGSVSTLTIQRTQQEDSAVYLCASSTPSGTANTGELFFGEGSRLTVL.